Below, 11 T cell receptor beta chains from the same sample are listed, as sequenced in a study of T cells in Graves' hyperthyroidism and ophthalmopathy (dated by TCRdb to about 2019). Libraries came from multiplex PCR. Sequencing relied on an Illumina HiSeq 2000. The TCR beta CDR3 regions were amplified from the RNA transcripts. The TCR CDR3 was subjected to a first round of RT-PCR using the HTBI primer set and the Qiagen OneStep RT-PCR kit. TCRdb ran its own pipeline on the public reads, namely fastp trimming at Q25 and MiXCR clone calling, and kept in-frame beta chains. Each record represents a unique CDR3 protein, reported with the most common genes and DNA among its rows. Within this sample are 300,000 or so distinct CDR3 sequences, with around a sixth of them counted one time only. The ten largest clones take up around 50% of the sample. The sample taken for sequencing was blood. These receptors came from a woman aged 45-65 years with Graves' hyperthyroidism.

The rearrangement uses TRBV6-1 and TRBJ2-1, with 7 bases identical to TRBD1. The CDR3 is made up of 15 amino acids. Germline-derived CDR1 and CDR2 are MNHNS and SASEGT. J lost 0 bases, V lost 6 bases, and 5 bases had no gene match. The CDR3 here is CASSIGTDSYNEQFF. CDR3 DNA sequence: TGTGCCAGCAGCATTGGGACAGACTCCTACAATGAGCAGTTCTTC.

CDR3 protein: CASSQLAGGWGTDTQYF. The CDR3 nucleotides read TGTGCCAGCAGTCAACTAGCGGGAGGTTGGGGCACAGATACGCAGTATTTT. V and J are TRBV27 and TRBJ2-3; TRBD2 matches at 12 bases. Germline assignment: CDR1 MNHEY and CDR2 SMNVEV (reference sequence). Losses at the gene ends were 5 bases for V and 1 base for J; bases not matched to a gene: 7. This CDR3 has 17 residues.

The rearrangement links TRBV12-3 or TRBV12-4 to TRBJ2-1; 11 bases match TRBD2. The CDR3 runs to 14 residues. V gave up 2 bases and J gave up 10 bases; unmatched junction bases: 4. The CDR3 nucleotides are TGTGCCAGCAGTTTAAATAGCGGGGGGGCGGAGCAGTTCTTC. Its protein product is CASSLNSGGAEQFF.

The chain uses TRBV29-1 and TRBJ2-1; D is perhaps TRBD1 (5 bases). V lost 7 bases, J lost 8 bases, and 18 bases lay in between. Germline V gene data show CDR1 as SQVTM and CDR2 as ANQGSEA. This CDR3 has 13 amino acids. CDR3 in DNA: TGCAGCGGGTCGTCGGACATGAGCGATGAGCAGTTCTTC. Translated, it gives CSGSSDMSDEQFF.

This clonotype occurred a few times. The chain links TRBV20-1 to TRBJ1-1, with a weak D call TRBD1 (6 bases). Per germline, CDR1 DFQATT and CDR2 SNEGSKA (reference sequence). Trimming took off 5 bases at V and 0 bases at J, with 16 bases between the two ends. The CDR3 is 15 residues long. The chain's CDR3 is CSAARGADMNTEAFF. The DNA for the CDR3 is TGCAGTGCTGCGCGGGGGGCGGACATGAACACTGAAGCTTTCTTT.

The chain uses TRBV7-2 and TRBJ2-1; TRBD2 matches 7 bases. This CDR3 region has 15 residues. Germline V gives CDR1 SGHTA, CDR2 FQGNSA. The V segment lost 1 base and the J segment 3 bases; nucleotides outside the gene matches: 3. CDR3 coding DNA: TGTGCCAGCAGCTTAGGGAGCGGGAACTACAATGAGCAGTTCTTC. Its protein product is CASSLGSGNYNEQFF. The whole variable domain, filled in from reference TRBV7-2 and TRBJ2-1, reads GAGVSQSPSNKVTEKGKDVELRCDPISGHTALYWYRQSLGQGLEFLIYFQGNSAPDKSGLPSDRFSAERTGGSVSTLTIQRTQQEDSAVYLCASSLGSGNYNEQFFGPGTRLTVL.

In this sample, this clonotype turned up a few times. V and J are TRBV7-3 and TRBJ2-3; weak D call: TRBD2 (6 bases). Trimming removed 2 bases from V and 3 bases from J, with 12 bases in between. The CDR3 extends over 15 amino acids. Germline CDR1 reads SGHTA; CDR2 reads FQGTGA. The CDR3 reads CASSLWAGRTDTQYF. CDR3 coding DNA: TGTGCCAGCAGCTTATGGGCGGGGCGGACAGATACGCAGTATTTT.

This clonotype has a count of ten or more. The chain carries TRBV6-2 or TRBV6-3 and TRBJ1-2, with unresolved D. Trimming stripped 5 bases from V and 8 bases from J, with 21 bases between. CDR1 is MNHEY, CDR2 SVGEGT, per germline. This CDR3 comprises 15 residues. This chain's CDR3 is CASSPSISPVIGYTF. CDR3 coding DNA: TGTGCCAGCAGTCCTTCTATATCTCCGGTGATCGGCTACACCTTC.

This clonotype was detected a few times. The chain carries TRBV12-3 or TRBV12-4 and TRBJ2-1; 12 bases align to TRBD2. Unmatched junction bases numbered 4, after V lost 8 bases and J lost 2 bases. The CDR3 totals 15 residues. The CDR3 DNA reads TGTGCCAGCCGATCTAGCGGGGGGGCCTACAATGAGCAGTTCTTC. Translation: CASRSSGGAYNEQFF.

This clonotype was seen at least ten times. The chain recombines TRBV7-4 with TRBJ2-7, with 9 bases matching TRBD2. Trimming cost V 2 bases and J 2 bases; bases outside gene matches: 4. The CDR3 runs to 15 residues. Germline CDR1 reads SGHVT; CDR2 reads SQSDAQ. In DNA form, the CDR3 reads TGTGCCAGCAGCTTACGATTAGCGGGGGCCTACGAGCAGTACGTC. This sequence encodes CASSLRLAGAYEQYV.

V and J are TRBV7-9 and TRBJ1-4; TRBD1 agrees at 12 bases. J gave up 7 bases and V 5 bases, and 5 bases lay outside the gene matches. The germline V gene has CDR1 SEHNR and CDR2 FQNEAQ (reference sequence). This CDR3 has 15 amino acids. For the CDR3, the DNA is TGTGCCAGCAGCGTCGGGACAGGGGGCGGTGAAAAACTGTTTTTT. It codes for CASSVGTGGGEKLFF.